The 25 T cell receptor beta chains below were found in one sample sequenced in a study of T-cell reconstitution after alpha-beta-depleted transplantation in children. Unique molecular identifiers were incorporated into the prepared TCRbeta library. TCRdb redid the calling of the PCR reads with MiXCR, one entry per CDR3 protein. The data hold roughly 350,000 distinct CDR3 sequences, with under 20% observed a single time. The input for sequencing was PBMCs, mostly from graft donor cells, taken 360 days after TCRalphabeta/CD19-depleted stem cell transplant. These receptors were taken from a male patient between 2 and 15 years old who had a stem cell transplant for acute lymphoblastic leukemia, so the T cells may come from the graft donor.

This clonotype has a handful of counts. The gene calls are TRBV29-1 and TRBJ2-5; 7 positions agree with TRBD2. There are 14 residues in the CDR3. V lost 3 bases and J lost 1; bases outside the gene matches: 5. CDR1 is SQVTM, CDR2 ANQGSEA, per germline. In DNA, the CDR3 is TGCAGCGTTGAGCCCTCTAGCGGCCAAGAGACCCAGTACTTC. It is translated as CSVEPSSGQETQYF. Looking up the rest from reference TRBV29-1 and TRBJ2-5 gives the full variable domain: SAVISQKPSRDICQRGTSLTIQCQVDSQVTMMFWYRQQPGQSLTLIATANQGSEATYESGFVIDKFPISRPNLTFSTLTVSNMSPEDSSIYLCSVEPSSGQETQYFGPGTRLLVL.

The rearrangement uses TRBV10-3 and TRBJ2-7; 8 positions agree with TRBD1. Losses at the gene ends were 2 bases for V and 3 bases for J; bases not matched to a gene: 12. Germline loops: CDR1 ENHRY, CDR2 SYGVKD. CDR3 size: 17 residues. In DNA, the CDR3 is TGTGCCATCAGTGAGATCGGGACAGGCGGTAGAAACTACGAGCAGTACTTC. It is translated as CAISEIGTGGRNYEQYF.

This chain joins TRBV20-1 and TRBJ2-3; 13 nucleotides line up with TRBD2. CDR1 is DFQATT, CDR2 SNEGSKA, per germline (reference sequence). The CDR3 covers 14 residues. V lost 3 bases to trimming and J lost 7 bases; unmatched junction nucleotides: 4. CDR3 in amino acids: CSARGTSGINTQYF. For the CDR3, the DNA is TGCAGTGCTAGGGGGACTAGCGGGATTAATACGCAGTATTTT.

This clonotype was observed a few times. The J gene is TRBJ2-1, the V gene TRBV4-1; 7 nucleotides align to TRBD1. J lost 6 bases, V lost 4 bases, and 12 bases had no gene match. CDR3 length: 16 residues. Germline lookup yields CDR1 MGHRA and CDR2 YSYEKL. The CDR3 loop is CASSPPPLTGLNEQFF. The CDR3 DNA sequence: TGCGCCAGCAGCCCACCTCCCCTGACAGGGCTCAATGAGCAGTTCTTC.

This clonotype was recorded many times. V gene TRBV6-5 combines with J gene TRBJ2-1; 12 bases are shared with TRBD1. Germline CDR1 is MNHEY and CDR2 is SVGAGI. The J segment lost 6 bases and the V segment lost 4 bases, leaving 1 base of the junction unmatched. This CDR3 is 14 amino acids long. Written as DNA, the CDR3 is TGTGCCAGCAGTTTGGGACAGGGGGCCAATGAGCAGTTCTTC. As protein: CASSLGQGANEQFF.

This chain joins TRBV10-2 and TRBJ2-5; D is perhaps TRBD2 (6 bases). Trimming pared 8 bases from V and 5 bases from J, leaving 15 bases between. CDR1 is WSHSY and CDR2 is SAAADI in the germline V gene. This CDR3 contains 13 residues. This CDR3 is CASHVSGEETQYF. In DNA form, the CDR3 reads TGCGCCAGCCACGTCTCGGGGGAGGAGACCCAGTACTTC.

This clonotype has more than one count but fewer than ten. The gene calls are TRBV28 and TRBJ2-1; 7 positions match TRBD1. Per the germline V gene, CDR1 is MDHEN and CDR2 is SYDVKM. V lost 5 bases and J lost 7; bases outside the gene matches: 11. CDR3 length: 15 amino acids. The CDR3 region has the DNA TGTGCCAGCAGTCCCAGGGGGACCCTAGGGAATGAGCAGTTCTTC. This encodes CASSPRGTLGNEQFF.

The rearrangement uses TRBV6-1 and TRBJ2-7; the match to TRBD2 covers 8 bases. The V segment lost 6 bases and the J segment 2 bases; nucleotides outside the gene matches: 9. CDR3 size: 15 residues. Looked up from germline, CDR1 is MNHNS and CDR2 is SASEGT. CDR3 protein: CASRLTGLEAYEQYF. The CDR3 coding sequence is TGTGCCAGCAGGCTCACGGGACTAGAGGCCTACGAGCAGTACTTC.

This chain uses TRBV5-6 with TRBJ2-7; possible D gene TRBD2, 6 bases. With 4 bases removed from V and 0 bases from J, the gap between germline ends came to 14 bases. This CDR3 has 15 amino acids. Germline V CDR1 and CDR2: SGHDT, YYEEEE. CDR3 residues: CASSEGTLSSYEQYF. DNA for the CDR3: TGTGCCAGCAGCGAAGGGACTCTAAGCTCCTACGAGCAGTACTTC. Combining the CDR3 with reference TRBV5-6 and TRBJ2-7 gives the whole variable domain DAGVTQSPTHLIKTRGQQVTLRCSPKSGHDTVSWYQQALGQGPQFIFQYYEEEERQRGNFPDRFSGHQFPNYSSELNVNALLLGDSALYLCASSEGTLSSYEQYFGPGTRLTVT.

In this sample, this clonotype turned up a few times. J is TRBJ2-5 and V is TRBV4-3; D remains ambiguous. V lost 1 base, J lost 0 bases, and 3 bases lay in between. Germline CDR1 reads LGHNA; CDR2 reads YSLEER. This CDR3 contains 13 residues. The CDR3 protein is CASSQVDQETQYF. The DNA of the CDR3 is TGCGCCAGCAGCCAAGTAGACCAAGAGACCCAGTACTTC.

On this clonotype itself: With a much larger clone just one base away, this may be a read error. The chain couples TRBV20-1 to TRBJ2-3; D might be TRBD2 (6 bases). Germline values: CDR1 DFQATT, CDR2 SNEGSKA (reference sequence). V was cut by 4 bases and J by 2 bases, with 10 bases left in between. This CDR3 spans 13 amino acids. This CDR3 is CSAMASDTDTQYF. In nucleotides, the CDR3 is TGCAGTGCTATGGCTAGCGACACAGATACGCAGTATTTT.

The CDR3 region has the DNA TGTGCCAGCGTACTCGGACGGAACACTGAAGCTTTCTTT. This codes for CASVLGRNTEAFF. The chain employs TRBV2 and TRBJ1-1; no reliable D call. V lost 8 bases and J 1 base, leaving 11 bases between the germline ends. Per the germline V gene, CDR1 is SNHLY and CDR2 is FYNNEI. The CDR3 runs 13 residues.

The CDR3 spells CASSSRTGDGYTF. The CDR3 nucleotides are TGTGCCAGCAGCTCTCGGACAGGGGATGGCTACACCTTC. This rearrangement joins TRBV7-3 to TRBJ1-2, with 9 positions matching TRBD1. CDR1 SGHTA and CDR2 FQGTGA come from the germline V gene. The CDR3 consists of 13 residues. V lost 4 bases and J lost 6; bases outside the gene matches: 3.

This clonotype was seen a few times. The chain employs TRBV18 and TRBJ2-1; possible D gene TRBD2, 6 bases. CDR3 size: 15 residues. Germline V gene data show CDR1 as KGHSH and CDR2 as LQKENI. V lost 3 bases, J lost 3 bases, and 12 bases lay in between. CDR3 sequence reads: CASSPEGGGYNEQFF. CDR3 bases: TGTGCCAGCTCACCGGAGGGCGGAGGCTACAATGAGCAGTTCTTC.

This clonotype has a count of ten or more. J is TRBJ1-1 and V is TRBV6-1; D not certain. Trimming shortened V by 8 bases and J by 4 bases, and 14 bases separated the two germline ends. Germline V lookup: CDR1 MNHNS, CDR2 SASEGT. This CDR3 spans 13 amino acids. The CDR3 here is CASGREGGTEAFF. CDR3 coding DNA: TGTGCCAGCGGGAGGGAGGGCGGCACTGAAGCTTTCTTT.

CDR3: CASSFRVSGTGELFF. The CDR3 region has the DNA TGTGCCAGCAGCTTTCGGGTGAGCGGCACCGGGGAGCTGTTTTTT. V and J are TRBV5-6 and TRBJ2-2; D is possibly TRBD2 (5 bases). Germline assignment: CDR1 SGHDT and CDR2 YYEEEE. V was trimmed by 2 bases and J by 4 bases, leaving 12 bases between them. The CDR3 totals 15 residues.

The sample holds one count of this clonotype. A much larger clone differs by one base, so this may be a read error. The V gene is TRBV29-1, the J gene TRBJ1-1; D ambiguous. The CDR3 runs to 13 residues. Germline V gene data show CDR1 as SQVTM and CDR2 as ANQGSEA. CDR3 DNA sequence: TGCGGCGTTGATATTGCCTTTGACACTGAAGCTTTCTTT. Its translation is CGVDIAFDTEAFF.

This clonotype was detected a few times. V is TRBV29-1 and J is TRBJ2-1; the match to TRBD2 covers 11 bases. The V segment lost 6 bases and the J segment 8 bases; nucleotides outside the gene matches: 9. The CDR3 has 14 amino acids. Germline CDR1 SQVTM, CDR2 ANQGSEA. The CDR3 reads CSVPSSGRPDEQFF. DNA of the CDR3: TGCAGCGTCCCCTCTAGCGGGAGGCCAGATGAGCAGTTCTTC.

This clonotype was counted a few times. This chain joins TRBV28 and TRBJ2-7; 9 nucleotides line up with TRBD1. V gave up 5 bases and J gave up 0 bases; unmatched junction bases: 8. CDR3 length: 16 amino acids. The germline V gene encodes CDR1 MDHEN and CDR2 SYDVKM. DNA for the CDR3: TGTGCCAGCAGTCCTACATGGGGACAGGGCTCCTACGAGCAGTACTTC. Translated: CASSPTWGQGSYEQYF.

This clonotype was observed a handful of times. The CDR3 reads CAISESVAYSSYEQYF. CDR3 nucleotide sequence: TGTGCCATCAGTGAGTCGGTAGCGTATAGCTCCTACGAGCAGTACTTC. This chain joins TRBV10-3 and TRBJ2-7; weak D call: TRBD2 (5 bases). The length of the CDR3 is 16 residues. Germline CDR1 is ENHRY and CDR2 is SYGVKD. V dropped 0 bases and J dropped 0 bases, with 12 bases sitting between them.

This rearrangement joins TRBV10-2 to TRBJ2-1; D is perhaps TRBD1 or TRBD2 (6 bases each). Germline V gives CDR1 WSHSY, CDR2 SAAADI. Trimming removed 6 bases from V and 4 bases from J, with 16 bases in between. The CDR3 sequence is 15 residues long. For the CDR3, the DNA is TGCGCCAGCAGCGGGGGCCCGCGAACGTACAATGAGCAGTTCTTC. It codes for CASSGGPRTYNEQFF.

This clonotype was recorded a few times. The CDR3 loop is CASSQDPGGWRNAEQYF. DNA for the CDR3: TGTGCCAGCAGCCAAGACCCAGGGGGTTGGAGGAACGCCGAGCAGTACTTC. The chain has TRBV3-1 and TRBJ2-7; TRBD1 agrees at 7 bases. The germline V gene has CDR1 LGHDT and CDR2 YNNKEL (reference sequence). This CDR3 spans 17 amino acids. With 0 bases clipped from V and 6 bases from J, the junction kept 14 bases outside the gene matches.

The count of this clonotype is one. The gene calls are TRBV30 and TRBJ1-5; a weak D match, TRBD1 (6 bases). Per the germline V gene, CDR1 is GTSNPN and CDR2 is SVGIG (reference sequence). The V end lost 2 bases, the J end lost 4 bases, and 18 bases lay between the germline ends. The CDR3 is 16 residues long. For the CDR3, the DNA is TGTGCCTGGAGTATAAATCCGGGGGGCAATAATCAGCCCCAGCATTTT. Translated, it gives CAWSINPGGNNQPQHF.

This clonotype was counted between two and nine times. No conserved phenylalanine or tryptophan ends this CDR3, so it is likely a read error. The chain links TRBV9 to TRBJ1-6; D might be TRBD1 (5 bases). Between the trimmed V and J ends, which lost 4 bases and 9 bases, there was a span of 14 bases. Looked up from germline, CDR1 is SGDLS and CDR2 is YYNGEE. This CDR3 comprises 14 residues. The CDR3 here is CASSSRDVSSPLHL. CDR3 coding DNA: TGTGCCAGCAGCTCCCGGGACGTCAGTTCACCCCTCCACCTT.

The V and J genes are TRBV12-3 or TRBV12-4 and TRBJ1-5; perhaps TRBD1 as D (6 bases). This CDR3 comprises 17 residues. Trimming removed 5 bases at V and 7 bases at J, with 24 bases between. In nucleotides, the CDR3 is TGTGCCAGCAGTACCTCGCTGGGGGGGGGCGGAGGGCAGCCCCAGCATTTT. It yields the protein CASSTSLGGGGGQPQHF.